The 32 T cell receptor beta chains in this list originate from one sample, sequenced in a study of identical twins. TCRdb called the 5' RACE reads again in MiXCR, with one record for every CDR3 protein. The data show 1.5 million to 2 million distinct CDR3 sequences, roughly a third seen once. Sequenced sample: cord blood. The receptors come from a newborn girl in good health.

This chain links TRBV6-5 with TRBJ1-2; a possible D gene is TRBD1 (5 bases). Between the trimmed V and J ends, which lost 2 bases and 0 bases, there was a span of 7 bases. CDR3 length equals 14 residues. The germline gives CDR1 MNHEY, CDR2 SVGAGI. CDR3 sequence (DNA): TGTGCCAGCAGTTACCTGGACACTAACTATGGCTACACCTTC. Translation gives CASSYLDTNYGYTF.

This clonotype came up a few times. The rearrangement joins TRBV12-3 or TRBV12-4 to TRBJ1-2, with 9 bases that match TRBD1. With V trimmed by 6 bases and J by 4 bases, 9 bases remained unmatched. The CDR3 contains 15 residues. Here the CDR3 reads CASSSRTGAPYGYTF. In nucleotides, the CDR3 is TGTGCCAGCAGCTCCCGGACAGGGGCCCCCTATGGCTACACCTTC.

The chain's CDR3 is CASSPLDPLTYTEAFF. CDR3 bases: TGCGCCAGCAGCCCCCTCGACCCCTTAACTTACACTGAAGCTTTCTTT. The V and J genes are TRBV5-1 and TRBJ1-1; D is unclear. Trimming took off 4 bases at V and 3 bases at J, with 19 bases between the two ends. Germline CDR1 is SGHRS and CDR2 is YFSETQ. The CDR3 runs to 16 residues. Complete variable domain (other parts from reference TRBV5-1 and TRBJ1-1): KAGVTQTPRYLIKTRGQQVTLSCSPISGHRSVSWYQQTPGQGLQFLFEYFSETQRNKGNFPGRFSGRQFSNSRSEMNVSTLELGDSALYLCASSPLDPLTYTEAFFGQGTRLTVV.

The chain combines TRBV10-3 with TRBJ2-4, with TRBD2 matching over 13 bases. The J call may be in error: the DNA end matches TRBJ2-7 better. The CDR3 spans 14 residues. CDR1 is ENHRY and CDR2 is SYGVKD in the germline V gene. DNA of the CDR3: TGTGCCACGACCGGGACTAGCGGGGTCTACGAGCAGTACTTC. This translates into CATTGTSGVYEQYF.

The chain is built from TRBV7-2 and TRBJ2-3; 7 positions agree with TRBD2. The J segment lost 4 bases and the V segment lost 4 bases, leaving 23 bases of the junction unmatched. The length of the CDR3 is 20 residues. Germline CDR1 and CDR2: SGHTA and FQGNSA. The CDR3 DNA is TGTGCCAGCAGCTCCCCGCAAGGACTAGTGGGGGTTACAAGCCCAGATACGCAGTATTTT. Amino acids: CASSSPQGLVGVTSPDTQYF.

This clonotype was seen at least ten times. V gene TRBV20-1 combines with J gene TRBJ2-1; a weak D match, TRBD2 (5 bases). Per the germline V gene, CDR1 is DFQATT and CDR2 is SNEGSKA (reference sequence). The V and J ends lost 0 bases and 2 bases respectively, with 8 bases between them. The CDR3 runs to 14 residues. CDR3 loop: CSARDRAAYNEQFF. CDR3 bases: TGCAGTGCTAGAGATCGAGCGGCCTACAATGAGCAGTTCTTC.

The chain links TRBV29-1 to TRBJ2-1, with D possibly matching TRBD2 (6 bases). CDR3 length: 13 residues. Looked up from germline, CDR1 is SQVTM and CDR2 is ANQGSEA. V gave up 1 base and J gave up 4 bases, with 8 bases separating them. CDR3 bases: TGCAGCGTTGAAGGCGGGAATTACAATGAGCAGTTCTTC. It specifies CSVEGGNYNEQFF.

The V gene is TRBV11-2, the J gene TRBJ2-1, with D perhaps TRBD2 (6 bases). This CDR3 contains 16 residues. Trimming removed 0 bases from V and 6 bases from J, with 15 bases in between. Germline V gene lookup returns CDR1 SGHAT and CDR2 FQNNGV. The CDR3 sequence: CASSLDMWRGRNEQFF. CDR3 nucleotides: TGTGCCAGCAGCTTAGATATGTGGAGGGGACGCAATGAGCAGTTCTTC.

The chain couples TRBV27 to TRBJ2-5, with 7 bases identical to TRBD2. V lost 5 bases to trimming and J lost 11 bases; unmatched junction nucleotides: 20. There are 16 residues in the CDR3. Germline lookup yields CDR1 MNHEY and CDR2 SMNVEV (reference sequence). CDR3 DNA: TGTGCCAGCAGTCCACATACTAGCGCCCACCACTACGCGCAGTACTTC. Translating it yields CASSPHTSAHHYAQYF.

V and J are TRBV10-3 and TRBJ1-2; D is possibly TRBD1 (6 bases). CDR3 length: 18 residues. From germline, CDR1 is ENHRY and CDR2 SYGVKD. V was cut by 0 bases and J by 6 bases, with 23 bases left in between. The CDR3 spells CAISESGWPGRGRDGYTF. CDR3 sequence (DNA): TGTGCCATCAGTGAGTCGGGATGGCCCGGCAGGGGAAGGGATGGCTACACCTTC.

This chain uses TRBV6-2 or TRBV6-3 with TRBJ2-7; TRBD1 is a possible D gene (5 bases). Germline CDR1 reads MNHEY; CDR2 reads SVGEGT. The CDR3 is 14 amino acids. V was clipped by 7 bases and J by 1 base, with 14 bases between them. CDR3 coding DNA: TGTGCCAGCACCGTGGGGCAGGGTTCCTACGAGCAGTACTTC. Translating it yields CASTVGQGSYEQYF.

V usage is TRBV4-2 and J usage is TRBJ2-5; the match to TRBD2 covers 11 bases. V shed 0 bases and J 11 bases; nucleotides not matched to a gene: 11. This CDR3 contains 16 residues. Germline loops: CDR1 LGHNA, CDR2 YNFKEQ. The CDR3 sequence: CASSQDGTSGVSEQYF. CDR3 nucleotide sequence: TGTGCCAGCAGCCAAGATGGGACTAGCGGAGTCAGTGAGCAGTACTTC.

This chain links TRBV2 with TRBJ1-2; D uncertain. CDR1 is SNHLY, CDR2 FYNNEI, per germline. V dropped 7 bases and J dropped 2 bases, with 8 bases sitting between them. This CDR3 comprises 12 residues. CDR3 DNA: TGTGCCAGCACATCCGGCAACTATGGCTACACCTTC. Translation: CASTSGNYGYTF. Variable domain in full (rest from reference TRBV2 and TRBJ1-2): EPEVTQTPSHQVTQMGQEVILRCVPISNHLYFYWYRQILGQKVEFLVSFYNNEISEKSEIFDDQFSVERPDGSNFTLKIRSTKLEDSAMYFCASTSGNYGYTFGSGTRLTVV.

The V and J genes are TRBV21-1 and TRBJ1-2; the table's D call, TRBD1, was not checked against the DNA. TRBV21-1 counts as a pseudogene. The CDR3 extends over 13 amino acids. The CDR3 region is CASSTGQAAGYTF. The CDR3, as DNA: TGTGCCAGCAGCACCGGACAGGCAGCTGGCTACACCTTC.

Comments on this clonotype: A read error may explain this, as a much larger clone is one base away. J is TRBJ1-2 and V is TRBV12-3 or TRBV12-4; no clear D gene. This CDR3 spans 12 amino acids. CDR3 DNA sequence: TGTGTCAGCAGTTTAGATGCCCATGGCTACACCTTC. Encoded protein: CVSSLDAHGYTF.

This sequence joins TRBV9 and TRBJ1-2, with D tentatively TRBD1 (5 bases). CDR1 and CDR2 (germline): SGDLS, YYNGEE. The CDR3 consists of 16 residues. Trimming left V 0 bases short and J 4 bases short, with 16 bases between. The CDR3 here is CASSVVGTSGFYGYTF. The CDR3, as DNA: TGTGCCAGCAGCGTAGTGGGAACTTCAGGGTTCTATGGCTACACCTTC.

This chain uses TRBV20-1 with TRBJ1-4; D is perhaps TRBD1 (5 bases). This CDR3 has 15 amino acids. The germline CDR1 and CDR2 sequences are DFQATT and SNEGSKA (reference sequence). V was cut by 2 bases and J by 5 bases, with 15 bases left in between. CDR3: CSARSGGTYNEKLFF. In DNA, the CDR3 is TGCAGTGCTAGATCGGGGGGGACTTACAATGAAAAACTGTTTTTT.

The rearrangement joins TRBV7-2 to TRBJ1-1; 11 bases are a match to TRBD1. This CDR3 contains 14 residues. Germline values: CDR1 SGHTA, CDR2 FQGNSA. V dropped 3 bases and J dropped 6; count of bases not matched to a gene: 3. The chain's CDR3 is CASSFRDRGSEAFF. The CDR3 bases are TGTGCCAGCAGCTTCCGGGACAGGGGGTCTGAAGCTTTCTTT.

The chain combines TRBV5-1 with TRBJ2-7; 8 bases line up with TRBD1. The CDR3 runs to 16 residues. Per germline, CDR1 SGHRS and CDR2 YFSETQ. V was clipped by 0 bases and J by 2 bases; unmatched bases: 7. CDR3 bases: TGCGCCAGCAGCTTGGTTATGGGACAGGACCCCTACGAGCAGTACTTC. Protein product: CASSLVMGQDPYEQYF.

The CDR3, as DNA: TGCAGTGCTGAATCTAGCGCAAGGGACTACGAGCAGTACTTC. This gives the protein CSAESSARDYEQYF. V is TRBV20-1 and J is TRBJ2-7; a possible D gene is TRBD2 (6 bases). The CDR3 contains 14 residues. Germline V lookup: CDR1 DFQATT, CDR2 SNEGSKA (reference sequence). The V gene lost 5 bases and the J gene lost 3 bases, with 17 bases spanning the gap.

The gene calls are TRBV15 and TRBJ2-3, with D maybe TRBD2 (5 bases). The CDR3 is 16 amino acids. Deletions cut 0 bases from V and 0 bases from J, with 10 bases between. Germline CDR1 is LNHNV and CDR2 is YYDKDF (reference sequence). DNA for the CDR3: TGTGCCACCAGCAGAGATCTGGGGAGTAGCACAGATACGCAGTATTTT. Encoded protein: CATSRDLGSSTDTQYF.

The V call is TRBV4-2, the J call TRBJ2-7; 11 bases map to TRBD1. The last part of the DNA fits TRBJ2-5 better; the J call may be wrong. This CDR3 is built from 14 residues. The V gene's germline CDR1 is LGHNA and CDR2 YNFKEQ. This chain's CDR3 is CASSHGQGAETQYF. CDR3 bases: TGTGCCAGCAGCCATGGACAGGGGGCCGAGACCCAGTACTTC.

This clonotype was observed a handful of times. V gene TRBV9 combines with J gene TRBJ2-3; 8 bases match TRBD2. Looked up from germline, CDR1 is SGDLS and CDR2 is YYNGEE. The V gene end was trimmed by 2 bases and the J gene end by 2 bases; junction bases not matched to a gene: 4. This CDR3 spans 15 amino acids. The CDR3, as DNA: TGTGCCAGCAGCGTGCGCGGGGGGCCCACAGATACGCAGTATTTT. As protein: CASSVRGGPTDTQYF.

This clonotype turned up a few times. V usage is TRBV4-2 and J usage is TRBJ2-3; 14 nucleotides align to TRBD2. Germline CDR1 and CDR2: LGHNA and YNFKEQ. The CDR3 is 18 residues long. J gave up 3 bases and V 0 bases, and 5 bases lay outside the gene matches. The DNA for the CDR3 is TGTGCCAGCAGCCAAGAACGACTAGCGGGGGGGACTACAGATACGCAGTATTTT. Translation gives CASSQERLAGGTTDTQYF.

The chain has TRBV2 and TRBJ1-2; possible D gene TRBD1, 5 bases. V lost 2 bases and J 2 bases, leaving 9 bases between the germline ends. Germline V gene data show CDR1 as SNHLY and CDR2 as FYNNEI. There are 14 residues in the CDR3. The CDR3 protein is CASSELWTNYGYTF. In DNA form, the CDR3 reads TGTGCCAGCAGTGAATTATGGACAAACTATGGCTACACCTTC.

The rearrangement uses TRBV18 and TRBJ1-2, with a tentative D call TRBD1 (6 bases). The CDR3 length is 14 residues. Germline loops: CDR1 KGHSH, CDR2 LQKENI. V lost 2 bases and J lost 2, with 9 bases in between. CDR3 coding DNA: TGTGCCAGCTCACCATCAGGGGCGAACTATGGCTACACCTTC. Its protein product is CASSPSGANYGYTF.

The genes are TRBV28 and TRBJ1-5; TRBD1 might be the D (5 bases). The germline V and J ends were trimmed by 1 base and 7 bases, with 20 bases remaining between them. This CDR3 has 17 amino acids. CDR1 MDHEN and CDR2 SYDVKM come from the germline V gene. The CDR3 here is CASSLFFIRGTGQPQHF. CDR3 sequence (DNA): TGTGCCAGCAGTTTATTTTTTATTCGAGGGACGGGGCAGCCCCAGCATTTT.

This clonotype has a count of ten or more. The chain recombines TRBV9 with TRBJ2-3; 11 nucleotides line up with TRBD2. The trim removed 3 bases at V and 3 bases at J, leaving 3 bases unmatched. CDR1 is SGDLS and CDR2 is YYNGEE in the germline V gene. The CDR3 totals 15 residues. Here the CDR3 reads CASSASGGRTDTQYF. The CDR3, as DNA: TGTGCCAGCAGCGCTAGCGGGGGGAGGACAGATACGCAGTATTTT. Full variable domain (missing parts from reference TRBV9 and TRBJ2-3): DSGVTQTPKHLITATGQRVTLRCSPRSGDLSVYWYQQSLDQGLQFLIQYYNGEERAKGNILERFSAQQFPDLHSELNLSSLELGDSALYFCASSASGGRTDTQYFGPGTRLTVL.

This chain joins TRBV6-4 and TRBJ2-1; D might be TRBD2 (5 bases). Germline CDR1 reads MRHNA; CDR2 reads SNTAGT. Trimming pared 4 bases from V and 5 bases from J, leaving 12 bases between. The CDR3 length is 14 residues. CDR3 nucleotides: TGTGCCAGCAGTGCCGACGGGGTCCACAATGAGCAGTTCTTC. This gives the protein CASSADGVHNEQFF.

The V call is TRBV5-1, the J call TRBJ2-1; no firm D call. Germline CDR1 is SGHRS and CDR2 is YFSETQ. The ends were cut back, 5 bases at V and 6 bases at J, with 9 bases in the middle. The length of the CDR3 is 12 residues. The chain's CDR3 is CASSFEINEQFF. The CDR3 DNA sequence: TGCGCCAGCAGTTTCGAGATCAATGAGCAGTTCTTC.

This rearrangement joins TRBV5-1 to TRBJ2-7, with 11 bases aligning to TRBD2. The J segment lost 4 bases and the V segment lost 4 bases, leaving 7 bases of the junction unmatched. The CDR3 has 15 amino acids. Germline assignment: CDR1 SGHRS and CDR2 YFSETQ. This chain's CDR3 is CASSPTGTSGYEQYF. CDR3 nucleotides: TGCGCCAGCAGCCCGACCGGGACTAGCGGTTACGAGCAGTACTTC.

This sequence joins TRBV5-8 and TRBJ2-5; D remains ambiguous. The length of the CDR3 is 16 residues. The V end was cut by 2 bases, the J end by 11 bases, with 25 bases between. The germline CDR1 and CDR2 sequences are SGHTS and YDEGEE. In DNA form, the CDR3 reads TGTGCCAGCAGCTTCCGCGGCCCGAGCTCCTACAATGAGCAGTACTTC. It is translated as CASSFRGPSSYNEQYF.